This T cell receptor (beta chain) was documented in a study of cytomegalovirus exposure and HLA in healthy donors. Study results and caveats: Later genetic work tied a missense DCLRE1C variant to beta-chain V and J trimming.

Remarks on this clone: As yet, its antigen is unknown.

The CDR3 loop spans 14 amino acids. V lost 3 bases, J lost 5 bases, and 7 bases stayed unmatched. Researchers ran the PCR with 60 Vbeta and 13 Jbeta primers. Generated by immunoSEQ multiplex PCR, the TCRdb table keeps only in-frame clones and is missing some. The table lists under 150,000 clones, around 79% of them singletons. The sequence came from a man aged 35-49 years in good health and CMV-seropositive. Sequencing was performed on PBMCs. The chain combines TRBV5-7 with TRBJ2-7, with TRBD1 identical over 8 bases. TRBV5-7 is assigned to the ORF class and has an uncertain function. The CDR3 coding sequence is TGTGCCAGCAGCTATGGACAGGGACACAACGAGCAGTACTTC. It translates to CASSYGQGHNEQYF.